This TCR beta chain was sequenced for a study of cytomegalovirus exposure and HLA in healthy donors. Background on the study: Unique TCRs from HLA-typed donors, 80 million to 90 million of them, were held in an early data release.

It was healthy bone marrow donors who served as donors. The study ran its PCR with 60 Vbeta and 13 Jbeta primers. Only in-frame clones appear in the TCRdb table, and some are missing; sequencing was by immunoSEQ multiplex PCR. The profile shows around 67,000 clones, less than 70% of them singletons. This clone was detected only a few times. The TCR comes from a woman in her forties or fifties in good health and CMV-seronegative. The source material was PBMCs.

CDR3 amino acids: CASSLRTGSGNEQFF. CDR3 DNA: TGTGCCAGCAGCCTCCGGACAGGGTCGGGCAATGAGCAGTTCTTC. This chain uses TRBV13 with TRBJ2-1, with 8 bases matching TRBD1. J gave up 6 bases and V 5 bases, and 9 bases lay outside the gene matches. CDR3 length: 15 residues. In germline, CDR1 is PRHDT, CDR2 FYEKMQ (reference sequence).